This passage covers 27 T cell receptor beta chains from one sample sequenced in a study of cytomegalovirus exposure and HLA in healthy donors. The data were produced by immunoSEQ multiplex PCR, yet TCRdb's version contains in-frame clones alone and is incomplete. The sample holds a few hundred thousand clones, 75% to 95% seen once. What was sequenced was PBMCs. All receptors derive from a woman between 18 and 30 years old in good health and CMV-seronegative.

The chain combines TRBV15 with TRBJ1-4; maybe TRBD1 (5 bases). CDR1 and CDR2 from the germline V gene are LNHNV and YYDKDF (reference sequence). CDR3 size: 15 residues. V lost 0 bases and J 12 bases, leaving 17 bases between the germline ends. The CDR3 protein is CATSRDPRFPGQLFF. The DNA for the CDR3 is TGTGCCACCAGCAGAGATCCCCGGTTTCCAGGGCAACTGTTTTTT.

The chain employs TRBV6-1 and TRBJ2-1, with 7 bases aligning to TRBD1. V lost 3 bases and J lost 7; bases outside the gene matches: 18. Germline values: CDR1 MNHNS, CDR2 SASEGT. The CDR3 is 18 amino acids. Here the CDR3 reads CASSDMDRSANSVNEQFF. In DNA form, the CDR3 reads TGTGCCAGCAGTGATATGGACAGGTCGGCAAATTCGGTTAATGAGCAGTTCTTC.

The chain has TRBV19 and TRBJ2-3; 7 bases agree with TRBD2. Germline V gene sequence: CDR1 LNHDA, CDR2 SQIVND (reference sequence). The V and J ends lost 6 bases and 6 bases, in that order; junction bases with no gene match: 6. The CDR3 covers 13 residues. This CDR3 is CASRAGVSDTQYF. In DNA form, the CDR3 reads TGTGCCAGTAGGGCGGGGGTGTCGGATACGCAGTATTTT.

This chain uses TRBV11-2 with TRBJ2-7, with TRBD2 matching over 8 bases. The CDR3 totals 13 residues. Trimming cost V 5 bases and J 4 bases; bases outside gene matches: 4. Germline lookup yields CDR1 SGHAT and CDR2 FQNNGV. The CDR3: CASSPSGGYEQYF. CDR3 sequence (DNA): TGTGCCAGCAGCCCCTCGGGAGGGTACGAGCAGTACTTC.

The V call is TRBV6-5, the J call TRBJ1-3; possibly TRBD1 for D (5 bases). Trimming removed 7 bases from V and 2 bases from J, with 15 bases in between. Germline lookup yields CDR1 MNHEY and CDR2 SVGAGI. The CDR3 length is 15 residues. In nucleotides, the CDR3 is TGTGCCAGCAAGGTGGGGGGAAAGACTGGAAACACCATATATTTT. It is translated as CASKVGGKTGNTIYF.

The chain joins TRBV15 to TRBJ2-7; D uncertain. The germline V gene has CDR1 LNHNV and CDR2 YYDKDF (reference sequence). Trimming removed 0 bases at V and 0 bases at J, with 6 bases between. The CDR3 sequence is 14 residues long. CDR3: CATSRDPSSYEQYF. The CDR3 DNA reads TGTGCCACCAGCAGAGACCCGAGCTCCTACGAGCAGTACTTC.

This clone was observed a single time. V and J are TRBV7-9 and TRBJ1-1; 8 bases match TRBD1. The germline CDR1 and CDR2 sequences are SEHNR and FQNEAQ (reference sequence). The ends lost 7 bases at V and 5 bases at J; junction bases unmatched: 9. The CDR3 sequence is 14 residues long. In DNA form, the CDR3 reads TGTGCCAGCAACACAGGGGGGTCGATTACTGAAGCTTTCTTT. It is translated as CASNTGGSITEAFF. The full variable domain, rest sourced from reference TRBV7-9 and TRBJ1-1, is DTGVSQNPRHKITKRGQNVTFRCDPISEHNRLYWYRQTLGQGPEFLTYFQNEAQLEKSRLLSDRFSAERPKGSFSTLEIQRTEQGDSAMYLCASNTGGSITEAFFGQGTRLTVV.

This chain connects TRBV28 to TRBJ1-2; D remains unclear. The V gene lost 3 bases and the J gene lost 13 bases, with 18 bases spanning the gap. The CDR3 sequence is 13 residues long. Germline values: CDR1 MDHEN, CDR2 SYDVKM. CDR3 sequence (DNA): TGTGCCAGCAGTTTGCCCCTCGGAGGTTGGCTCACCTTC. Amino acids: CASSLPLGGWLTF.

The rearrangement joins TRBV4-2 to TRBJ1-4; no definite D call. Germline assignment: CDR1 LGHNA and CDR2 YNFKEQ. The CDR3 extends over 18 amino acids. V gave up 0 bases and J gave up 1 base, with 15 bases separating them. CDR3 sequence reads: CASSQDGRELGTNEKLFF. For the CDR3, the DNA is TGTGCCAGCAGCCAAGACGGGAGGGAACTGGGAACTAATGAAAAACTGTTTTTT.

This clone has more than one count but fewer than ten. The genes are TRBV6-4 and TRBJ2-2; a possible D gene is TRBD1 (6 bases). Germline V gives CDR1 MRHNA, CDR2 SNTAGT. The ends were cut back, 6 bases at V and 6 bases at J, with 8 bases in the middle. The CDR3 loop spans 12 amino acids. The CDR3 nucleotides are TGTGCCAGCAGCAACAGGGCCGGGGAGCTGTTTTTT. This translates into CASSNRAGELFF.

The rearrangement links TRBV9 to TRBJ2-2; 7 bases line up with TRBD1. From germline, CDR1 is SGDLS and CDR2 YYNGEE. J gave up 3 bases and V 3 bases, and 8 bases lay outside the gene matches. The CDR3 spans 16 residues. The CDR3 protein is CASSATDRVDTGELFF. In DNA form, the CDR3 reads TGTGCCAGCAGCGCGACTGACAGGGTTGACACCGGGGAGCTGTTTTTT.

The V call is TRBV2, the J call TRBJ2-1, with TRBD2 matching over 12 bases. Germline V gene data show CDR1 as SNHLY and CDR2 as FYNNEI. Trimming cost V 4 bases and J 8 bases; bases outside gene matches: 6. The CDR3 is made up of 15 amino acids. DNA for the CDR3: TGTGCCAGCAGTGCAGGACTAGCGGGGAAGGATGAGCAGTTCTTC. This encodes CASSAGLAGKDEQFF.

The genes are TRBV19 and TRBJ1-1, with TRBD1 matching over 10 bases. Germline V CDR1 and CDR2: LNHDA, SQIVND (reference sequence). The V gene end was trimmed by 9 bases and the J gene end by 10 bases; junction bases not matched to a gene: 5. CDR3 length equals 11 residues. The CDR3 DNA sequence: TGTGCCAGCGACAGGGGGCACGGAGCTTTCTTT. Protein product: CASDRGHGAFF. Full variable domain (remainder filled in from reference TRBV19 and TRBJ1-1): DGGITQSPKYLFRKEGQNVTLSCEQNLNHDAMYWYRQDPGQGLRLIYYSQIVNDFQKGDIAEGYSVSREKKESFPLTVTSAQKNPTAFYLCASDRGHGAFFGQGTRLTVV.

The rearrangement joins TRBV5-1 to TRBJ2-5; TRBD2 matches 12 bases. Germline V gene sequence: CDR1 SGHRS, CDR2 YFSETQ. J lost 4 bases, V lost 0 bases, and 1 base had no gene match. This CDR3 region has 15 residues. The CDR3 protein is CASSLGLAGAETQYF. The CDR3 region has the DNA TGCGCCAGCAGCTTGGGACTAGCGGGAGCAGAGACCCAGTACTTC.

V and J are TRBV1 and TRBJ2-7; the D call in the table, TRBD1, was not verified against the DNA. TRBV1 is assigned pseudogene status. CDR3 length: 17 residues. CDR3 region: CTSSQDRYQGIFGEQYF. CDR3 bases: TGCACCAGCAGCCAAGATCGCTACCAGGGCATATTTGGCGAGCAGTACTTC.

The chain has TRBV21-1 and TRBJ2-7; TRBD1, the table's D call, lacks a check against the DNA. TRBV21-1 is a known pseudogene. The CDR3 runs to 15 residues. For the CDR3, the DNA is TGTGCCAGCAGCAATGGGACAGGGGGGCTATACGAGCAGTACTTC. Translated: CASSNGTGGLYEQYF.

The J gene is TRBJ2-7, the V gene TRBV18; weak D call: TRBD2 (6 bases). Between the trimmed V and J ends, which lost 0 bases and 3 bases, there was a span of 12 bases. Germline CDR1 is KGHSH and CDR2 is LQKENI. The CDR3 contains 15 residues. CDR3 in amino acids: CASSPPTRSGYEQYF. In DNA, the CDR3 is TGTGCCAGCTCACCACCGACTAGATCCGGCTACGAGCAGTACTTC.

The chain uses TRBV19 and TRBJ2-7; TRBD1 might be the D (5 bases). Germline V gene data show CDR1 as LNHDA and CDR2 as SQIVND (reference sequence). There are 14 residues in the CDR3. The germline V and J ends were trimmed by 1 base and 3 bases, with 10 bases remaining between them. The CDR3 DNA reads TGTGCCAGTAGTATAGGGCAGGGTGACTACGAGCAGTACTTC. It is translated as CASSIGQGDYEQYF.

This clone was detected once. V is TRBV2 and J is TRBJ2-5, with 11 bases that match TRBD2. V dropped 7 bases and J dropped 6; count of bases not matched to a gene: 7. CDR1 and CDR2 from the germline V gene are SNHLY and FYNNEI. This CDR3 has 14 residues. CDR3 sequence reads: CASTLAGGAKTQYF. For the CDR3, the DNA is TGTGCCAGCACTTTAGCGGGAGGGGCGAAGACCCAGTACTTC.

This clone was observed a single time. The DNA for the CDR3 is TGTGCCACCAGCAGTAGCCTGCAGAGCTCCTATAATTCACCCCTCCACTTT. It is translated as CATSSSLQSSYNSPLHF. The J gene is TRBJ1-6, the V gene TRBV15; D is undetermined. Germline CDR1 and CDR2: LNHNV and YYDKDF (reference sequence). V was shortened by 3 bases and J by 0 bases, with 12 bases between the two germline ends. CDR3 size: 17 residues. The full variable domain, completed using reference TRBV15 and TRBJ1-6, is DAMVIQNPRYQVTQFGKPVTLSCSQTLNHNVMYWYQQKSSQAPKLLFHYYDKDFNNEADTPDNFQSRRPNTSFCFLDIRSPGLGDTAMYLCATSSSLQSSYNSPLHFGNGTRLTVT.

In nucleotides, the CDR3 is TGTGCCAGCAGTGAGCAAAGGGGTGCTGGGGAGCAGTACTTC. It yields the protein CASSEQRGAGEQYF. The rearrangement joins TRBV2 to TRBJ2-7; tentative D call: TRBD1 (5 bases). CDR1 and CDR2 (germline): SNHLY, FYNNEI. Trimming took 3 bases from V and 7 from J, leaving 16 bases between them. CDR3 length equals 14 residues.

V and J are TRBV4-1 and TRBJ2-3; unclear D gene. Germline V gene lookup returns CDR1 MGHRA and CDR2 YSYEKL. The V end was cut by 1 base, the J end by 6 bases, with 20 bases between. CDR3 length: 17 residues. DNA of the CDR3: TGCGCCAGCAGCCAAGCGTCCTCAGGCCTACGGTCCGATACGCAGTATTTT. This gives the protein CASSQASSGLRSDTQYF.

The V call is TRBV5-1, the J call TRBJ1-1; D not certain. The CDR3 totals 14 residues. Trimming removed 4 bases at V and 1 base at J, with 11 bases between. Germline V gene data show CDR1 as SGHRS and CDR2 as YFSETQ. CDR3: CASSGRRGNTEAFF. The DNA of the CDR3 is TGCGCCAGCAGCGGCCGTCGGGGGAACACTGAAGCTTTCTTT.

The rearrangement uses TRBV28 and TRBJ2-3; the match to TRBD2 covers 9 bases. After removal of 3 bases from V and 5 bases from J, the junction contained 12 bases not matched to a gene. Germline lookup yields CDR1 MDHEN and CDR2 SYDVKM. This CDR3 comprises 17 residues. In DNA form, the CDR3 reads TGTGCCAGCAGTTTGGATAGCGGGAGTGGGGCGCGAGATACGCAGTATTTT. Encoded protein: CASSLDSGSGARDTQYF. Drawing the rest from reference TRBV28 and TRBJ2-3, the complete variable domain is DVKVTQSSRYLVKRTGEKVFLECVQDMDHENMFWYRQDPGLGLRLIYFSYDVKMKEKGDIPEGYSVSREKKERFSLILESASTNQTSMYLCASSLDSGSGARDTQYFGPGTRLTVL.

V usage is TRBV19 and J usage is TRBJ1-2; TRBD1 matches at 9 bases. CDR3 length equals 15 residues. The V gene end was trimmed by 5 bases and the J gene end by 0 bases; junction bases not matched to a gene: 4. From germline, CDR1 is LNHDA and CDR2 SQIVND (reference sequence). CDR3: CASSLQGAANYGYTF. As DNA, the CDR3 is TGTGCCAGTAGTCTACAGGGGGCAGCTAACTATGGCTACACCTTC.

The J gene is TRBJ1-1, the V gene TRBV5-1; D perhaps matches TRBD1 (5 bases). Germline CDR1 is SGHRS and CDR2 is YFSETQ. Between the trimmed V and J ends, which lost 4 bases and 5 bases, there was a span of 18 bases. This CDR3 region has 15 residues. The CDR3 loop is CASSGGARSETEAFF. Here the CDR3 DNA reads TGCGCCAGCAGCGGAGGGGCGCGGTCGGAAACTGAAGCTTTCTTT.

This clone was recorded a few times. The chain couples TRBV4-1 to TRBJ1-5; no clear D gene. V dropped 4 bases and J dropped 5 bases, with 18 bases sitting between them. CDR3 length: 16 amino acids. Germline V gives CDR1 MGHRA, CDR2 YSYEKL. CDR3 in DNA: TGCGCCAGCAGCCTGACCTTTGGGCGGGTAGATCAGCCCCAGCATTTT. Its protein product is CASSLTFGRVDQPQHF.